These 27 T cell receptor beta chains were all obtained from the same sample, sequenced in a study of T cell responses to AZD1222 COVID-19 vaccine. Sequencing used immunoSEQ multiplex PCR; TCRdb keeps in-frame clones, though not all of them. The sample contains just under 95,000 clones, 80% to 90% of which appear only once. The sample in question was peripheral blood, obtained on day 0 of AZD1222 vaccination. These receptor sequences come from an adult in good health.

The chain employs TRBV4-1 and TRBJ1-1, with 8 bases identical to TRBD1. This CDR3 has 14 amino acids. CDR1 is MGHRA, CDR2 YSYEKL, per germline. Losses at the gene ends were 5 bases for V and 6 bases for J; bases not matched to a gene: 8. CDR3 amino acids: CASSDGQGLAEAFF. CDR3 bases: TGCGCCAGCAGCGACGGACAGGGCTTGGCTGAAGCTTTCTTT.

J is TRBJ1-2 and V is TRBV7-9, with TRBD1 identical over 7 bases. This CDR3 has 12 residues. Trimming took 5 bases from V and 5 from J; bases not matched to a gene: 2. Per the germline V gene, CDR1 is SEHNR and CDR2 is FQNEAQ (reference sequence). CDR3 sequence: CASSEQGYGYTF. The CDR3 nucleotides are TGTGCCAGCAGCGAACAGGGGTATGGCTACACCTTC.

The chain carries TRBV3-1 (or the pseudogene TRBV3-2) and TRBJ1-2; D is undetermined. The germline V gene has CDR1 LGHDT and CDR2 YNNKEL (reference sequence). V was trimmed by 1 base and J by 8 bases, leaving 11 bases between them. The CDR3 runs 13 residues. The CDR3 region is CASSQVEGEGYTF. The CDR3 DNA sequence: TGTGCCAGCAGCCAAGTCGAGGGAGAAGGCTACACCTTC.

The J gene is TRBJ2-5, the V gene TRBV4-1; 10 bases are shared with TRBD2. CDR1 is MGHRA, CDR2 YSYEKL, per germline. The CDR3 loop spans 16 amino acids. V lost 5 bases and J lost 0; bases outside the gene matches: 6. CDR3 sequence (DNA): TGCGCCAGCAGCGATAGCGGGGGGCTGTACCAAGAGACCCAGTACTTC. Amino acid sequence: CASSDSGGLYQETQYF.

This clone occurred once. This chain links TRBV18 with TRBJ2-7, with D possibly matching TRBD1 (7 bases). Trimming shortened V by 2 bases and J by 4 bases, and 18 bases separated the two germline ends. The CDR3 extends over 16 amino acids. Germline CDR1 KGHSH, CDR2 LQKENI. In DNA, the CDR3 is TGTGCCAGCTCACCAGCGAGGGCAGGGGGGTCTTACGAGCAGTACTTC. It specifies CASSPARAGGSYEQYF.

The chain employs TRBV18 and TRBJ2-7, with D uncertain. This CDR3 comprises 12 residues. V was cut by 5 bases and J by 4 bases, with 9 bases left in between. Germline CDR1 reads KGHSH; CDR2 reads LQKENI. This CDR3 is CASSELNYEQYF. The CDR3 coding sequence is TGTGCCAGCTCAGAACTTAATTACGAGCAGTACTTC.

V usage is TRBV6-6 and J usage is TRBJ1-1, with 8 bases that match TRBD1. Germline loops: CDR1 MNHNY, CDR2 SVGAGI (reference sequence). The CDR3 spans 12 residues. V shed 7 bases and J 11 bases; nucleotides not matched to a gene: 9. The CDR3 nucleotides read TGTGCCAGCACCAACCCACAGGGGGGGGCTTTCTTT. Translation gives CASTNPQGGAFF.

The CDR3 reads CTSSHIALLAGPSYEQYF. In nucleotides, the CDR3 is TGCACCAGCAGCCACATCGCCCTACTAGCGGGCCCCTCCTACGAGCAGTACTTC. J is TRBJ2-7 and V is TRBV1; TRBD2 was called by the table and not checked on the DNA. TRBV1 is a pseudogene. The CDR3 loop spans 18 amino acids.

The rearrangement links TRBV21-1 to TRBJ2-1. TRBV21-1 is shown as a pseudogene. The CDR3 is made up of 15 amino acids. DNA for the CDR3: TGTGCCAGCAGCGCCCTTGGGTCTGGGATGAATGAGCAGTTCTTC. As protein: CASSALGSGMNEQFF.

The chain employs TRBV11-2 and TRBJ1-1, with D uncertain. The CDR3 has 15 residues. The germline V and J ends were trimmed by 0 bases and 1 base, with 9 bases remaining between them. The germline V gene encodes CDR1 SGHAT and CDR2 FQNNGV. In DNA, the CDR3 is TGTGCCAGCAGCTTAGAAGGCCGGGGGAACACTGAAGCTTTCTTT. Its protein is CASSLEGRGNTEAFF.

The chain carries TRBV10-3 and TRBJ2-5; D is possibly TRBD1 (6 bases). Germline CDR1 and CDR2: ENHRY and SYGVKD. Trimming took 4 bases from V and 5 from J, leaving 11 bases between them. The CDR3 is 13 amino acids. This chain's CDR3 is CAISGQVAETQYF. CDR3 coding DNA: TGTGCCATCAGTGGACAGGTCGCCGAGACCCAGTACTTC.

This clone was seen a handful of times. The chain couples TRBV12-3 or TRBV12-4 to TRBJ1-2; no reliable D call. With 10 bases removed from V and 5 bases from J, the gap between germline ends came to 14 bases. CDR3 length: 12 residues. The CDR3 region has the DNA TGTGCCATCTCAAGGGCATTTTATGGCTACACCTTC. As protein: CAISRAFYGYTF.

V is TRBV28 and J is TRBJ2-3; perhaps TRBD1 as D (7 bases). Trimming took 6 bases from V and 6 from J, leaving 19 bases between them. CDR3 length: 15 residues. Germline CDR1 is MDHEN and CDR2 is SYDVKM. CDR3 residues: CASSTQETGRDTQYF. The CDR3, as DNA: TGTGCCAGCAGCACTCAAGAGACAGGGAGGGATACGCAGTATTTT.

This chain joins TRBV11-2 and TRBJ2-3; TRBD1 might be the D (5 bases). V was cut by 3 bases and J by 0 bases, with 10 bases left in between. Germline V gives CDR1 SGHAT, CDR2 FQNNGV. The length of the CDR3 is 15 residues. DNA for the CDR3: TGTGCCAGCAGCTTGGTAGGGGCCAGCACAGATACGCAGTATTTT. It is translated as CASSLVGASTDTQYF.

The gene calls are TRBV5-1 and TRBJ2-7, with a possible D match to TRBD1 (5 bases). Trimming removed 5 bases at V and 5 bases at J, with 11 bases between. Germline V gene sequence: CDR1 SGHRS, CDR2 YFSETQ. There are 12 residues in the CDR3. The CDR3 DNA reads TGCGCCAGCAGTCCCAGGGAAAACGAGCAGTACTTC. Protein sequence: CASSPRENEQYF.

This chain links TRBV7-6 with TRBJ2-7, with 7 bases fitting TRBD1. This CDR3 is built from 14 residues. Trimming took 5 bases from V and 4 from J; bases not matched to a gene: 8. CDR1 is SGHVS, CDR2 FNYEAQ, per germline. CDR3 region: CASSRSQGRYEQYF. CDR3 nucleotides: TGTGCCAGCAGCCGTTCACAGGGGAGATACGAGCAGTACTTC.

The rearrangement joins TRBV18 to TRBJ2-1, with D perhaps TRBD1 or TRBD2 (6 bases each). V lost 4 bases and J lost 7, with 20 bases in between. The CDR3 runs 16 residues. Germline values: CDR1 KGHSH, CDR2 LQKENI. CDR3 nucleotide sequence: TGTGCCAGCTCACGAGAACAGGGTCAAGGGGGGAATGAGCAGTTCTTC. This sequence encodes CASSREQGQGGNEQFF. The variable domain in full, with the rest retrieved from reference TRBV18 and TRBJ2-1, is NAGVMQNPRHLVRRRGQEARLRCSPMKGHSHVYWYRQLPEEGLKFMVYLQKENIIDESGMPKERFSAEFPKEGPSILRIQQVVRGDSAAYFCASSREQGQGGNEQFFGPGTRLTVL.

This rearrangement joins TRBV7-2 to TRBJ2-2, with TRBD1 matching over 11 bases. The CDR3 is 16 residues long. The trim removed 5 bases at V and 6 bases at J, leaving 8 bases unmatched. CDR1 is SGHTA, CDR2 FQGNSA, per germline. CDR3 bases: TGTGCCAGCAGCACCGGACAGGGGGCGCAATCCGGGGAGCTGTTTTTT. This codes for CASSTGQGAQSGELFF. Filled out from reference TRBV7-2 and TRBJ2-2, the complete variable domain reads GAGVSQSPSNKVTEKGKDVELRCDPISGHTALYWYRQSLGQGLEFLIYFQGNSAPDKSGLPSDRFSAERTGGSVSTLTIQRTQQEDSAVYLCASSTGQGAQSGELFFGEGSRLTVL.

The sample holds a few counts of this clone. The chain recombines TRBV6-5 with TRBJ1-1, with D possibly TRBD1 on 5 matching bases. Germline V gene sequence: CDR1 MNHEY, CDR2 SVGAGI. V lost 0 bases and J lost 3, with 8 bases in between. The CDR3 length is 14 residues. In nucleotides, the CDR3 is TGTGCCAGCAGTTACTCGACAGTTTACACTGAAGCTTTCTTT. This translates into CASSYSTVYTEAFF.

Regarding this clone: An end of the junction does not agree with germline; a read error may underlie this. The chain employs TRBV3-1 (or the pseudogene TRBV3-2) and TRBJ2-1; D gene uncertain. The CDR3 is made up of 13 amino acids. Germline CDR1 is LGHDT and CDR2 is YNNKEL (reference sequence). Here the CDR3 DNA reads TGTGCCAGCAGCCAAGATACTCCAACCGAGCGGTTCTTC. Translating gives CASSQDTPTERFF.

The chain carries TRBV28 and TRBJ2-1, with D uncertain. The germline V and J ends were trimmed by 2 bases and 3 bases, with 2 bases remaining between them. The length of the CDR3 is 12 residues. Per germline, CDR1 MDHEN and CDR2 SYDVKM. The CDR3 region has the DNA TGTGCCAGCAGTTTAATCTACAATGAGCAGTTCTTC. The encoded protein is CASSLIYNEQFF. The full variable domain, rest sourced from reference TRBV28 and TRBJ2-1, is DVKVTQSSRYLVKRTGEKVFLECVQDMDHENMFWYRQDPGLGLRLIYFSYDVKMKEKGDIPEGYSVSREKKERFSLILESASTNQTSMYLCASSLIYNEQFFGPGTRLTVL.

The chain employs TRBV3-1 (or the pseudogene TRBV3-2) and TRBJ2-7; TRBD1 matches 9 bases. Germline lookup yields CDR1 LGHDT and CDR2 YNNKEL (reference sequence). V dropped 2 bases and J dropped 3; count of bases not matched to a gene: 8. The CDR3 is 16 amino acids. DNA for the CDR3: TGTGCCAGCAGCCAACTCTCACAGGGGGCGGACTACGAGCAGTACTTC. Amino acid sequence: CASSQLSQGADYEQYF.

The chain is built from TRBV5-1 and TRBJ1-3; D may be TRBD1 (5 bases). There are 16 residues in the CDR3. The V and J ends lost 3 bases and 4 bases respectively, with 17 bases between them. CDR1 is SGHRS and CDR2 is YFSETQ in the germline V gene. The CDR3: CASSSLQGSPGNTIYF. As DNA, the CDR3 is TGCGCCAGCAGCTCCCTCCAGGGAAGCCCGGGAAACACCATATATTTT.

V usage is TRBV6-4 and J usage is TRBJ2-2; 9 bases map to TRBD2. CDR1 and CDR2 from the germline V gene are MRHNA and SNTAGT. The CDR3 consists of 15 residues. V lost 0 bases to trimming and J lost 6 bases; unmatched junction nucleotides: 2. In DNA form, the CDR3 reads TGTGCCAGCAGTGACTCTGCGGGGGGGCCCGGGGAGCTGTTTTTT. It translates to CASSDSAGGPGELFF.

The chain joins TRBV10-1 to TRBJ2-7; TRBD2 matches 8 bases. J gave up 0 bases and V 7 bases, and 5 bases lay outside the gene matches. This CDR3 contains 14 residues. The V gene's germline CDR1 is WNHNN and CDR2 SYGVQD (reference sequence). Written as DNA, the CDR3 is TGCGCCAGCACCGGGGGGGGAGTCTCCTACGAGCAGTACTTC. Translated: CASTGGGVSYEQYF.

The V call is TRBV9, the J call TRBJ1-6; TRBD1 is a possible D gene (5 bases). CDR3 size: 14 residues. Germline loops: CDR1 SGDLS, CDR2 YYNGEE. V was cut by 3 bases and J by 9 bases, with 13 bases left in between. This CDR3 reads CASSGVGGSSPLHF. The CDR3 DNA follows: TGTGCCAGCAGCGGAGTGGGGGGTAGTTCACCCCTCCACTTT.

The rearrangement links TRBV5-4 to TRBJ2-3, with TRBD2 matching over 12 bases. Germline loops: CDR1 SGHNT, CDR2 YYREEE (reference sequence). With V trimmed by 0 bases and J by 2 bases, 1 base remained unmatched. The CDR3 sequence is 16 residues long. The CDR3 loop reads CASSLGLAGDTDTQYF. The CDR3 DNA follows: TGTGCCAGCAGCTTGGGACTAGCGGGGGACACAGATACGCAGTATTTT.